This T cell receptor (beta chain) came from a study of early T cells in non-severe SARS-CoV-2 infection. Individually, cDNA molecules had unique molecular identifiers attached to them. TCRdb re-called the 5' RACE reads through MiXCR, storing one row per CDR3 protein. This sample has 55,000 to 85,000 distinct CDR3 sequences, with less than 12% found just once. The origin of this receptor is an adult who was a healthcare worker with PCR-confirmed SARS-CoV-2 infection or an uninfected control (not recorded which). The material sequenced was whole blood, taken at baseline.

CDR3 amino acids: CASSSGDSGQETQYF. Written as DNA, the CDR3 is TGTGCCAGCAGCAGCGGGGACAGTGGTCAAGAGACCCAGTACTTC. V gene TRBV7-8 combines with J gene TRBJ2-5; D tentatively reads TRBD1 or TRBD2 (7 bases each). Germline V lookup: CDR1 SGHVS, CDR2 FQNEAQ. CDR3 length: 15 residues. V lost 5 bases, J lost 2 bases, and 15 bases lay in between.